These T cell receptor beta chains were read from a single sample in a study of blood T cell repertoires in COVID-19. Assay: immunoSEQ multiplex PCR; the TCRdb copy retains only in-frame clones and omits some. The data hold under 300,000 clones, with 80% to 90% observed a single time. Sequencing input: peripheral blood. The receptor source for this set is a man aged 60 to 69 with acute or convalescent COVID-19. Both conserved end residues are part of each CDR3. The D gene is left open where the match is weak. For some rows the clone size is stated as once, few or many, or as a class when expanded; others skip it.

j_call: TRBJ1-5; v_call: TRBV20-1; clone_size: -; d_call: -; cdr3_nt: TGCAGTGCAGCTGGTAATCAGCCCCAGCATTTT; cdr3_aa: CSAAGNQPQHF
j_call: TRBJ2-2; v_call: TRBV19; clone_size: -; d_call: -; cdr3_nt: TGTGCCAGTACTACTCTCTGGACAAACACCGGGGAGCTGTTTTTT; cdr3_aa: CASTTLWTNTGELFF
j_call: TRBJ1-2; v_call: TRBV27; clone_size: few; d_call: TRBD1; cdr3_nt: TGTGCCAGCAGTCTCAGACAGGGAAATGGCTACACCTTC; cdr3_aa: CASSLRQGNGYTF
j_call: TRBJ2-7; v_call: TRBV28; clone_size: -; d_call: -; cdr3_nt: TGTGCCAGCAGTACGATGACTAGGGCCTACGAGCAGTACTTC; cdr3_aa: CASSTMTRAYEQYF
j_call: TRBJ2-7; v_call: TRBV5-6; clone_size: -; d_call: TRBD1; cdr3_nt: TGTGCCAGCAGCTACACAAACAGGGGCTACGAGCAGTACTTC; cdr3_aa: CASSYTNRGYEQYF
j_call: TRBJ2-1; v_call: TRBV19; clone_size: -; d_call: -; cdr3_nt: TGTGCCAGTAGCGAGGGGGCCTACAATGAGCAGTTCTTC; cdr3_aa: CASSEGAYNEQFF
j_call: TRBJ1-4; v_call: TRBV7-9; clone_size: few; d_call: -; cdr3_nt: TGTGCCAGCAGCTTTCGGGATTCTCGGGAAAAACTGTTTTTT; cdr3_aa: CASSFRDSREKLFF
j_call: TRBJ2-2; v_call: TRBV6-5; clone_size: -; d_call: -; cdr3_nt: TGTGCCAGCAGTTACTCGACAGGGAACACCGGGGAGCTGTTTTTT; cdr3_aa: CASSYSTGNTGELFF
j_call: TRBJ2-2; v_call: TRBV7-2; clone_size: -; d_call: -; cdr3_nt: TGTGCCAGCAGCTTAGTCATCGGTGGCGGGACCGGGGAGCTGTTTTTT; cdr3_aa: CASSLVIGGGTGELFF
j_call: TRBJ2-3; v_call: TRBV7-3; clone_size: -; d_call: TRBD2; cdr3_nt: TGTGCCAGCAGCTCCGATAGCGGGAGGCGGAGAACAGATACGCAGTATTTT; cdr3_aa: CASSSDSGRRRTDTQYF
j_call: TRBJ2-1; v_call: TRBV28; clone_size: once; d_call: TRBD2; cdr3_nt: TGTGCCAGCTGCACTAGCGGTTACAATGAGCAGTTCTTC; cdr3_aa: CASCTSGYNEQFF
j_call: TRBJ2-7; v_call: TRBV27; clone_size: -; d_call: TRBD1; cdr3_nt: TGTGCCAGCAGTTTGAGGACAGGGTCGTTTGAGCAGTACTTC; cdr3_aa: CASSLRTGSFEQYF
j_call: TRBJ1-1; v_call: TRBV10-2; clone_size: -; d_call: -; cdr3_nt: TGCGCCAGCCGAGAAGCAACTGAAGCTTTCTTT; cdr3_aa: CASREATEAFF
j_call: TRBJ1-3; v_call: TRBV4-3; clone_size: -; d_call: -; cdr3_nt: TGCGCCAGCAGCCAAGACCCATCCGGTCCCATATATTTT; cdr3_aa: CASSQDPSGPIYF
j_call: TRBJ2-6; v_call: TRBV4-2; clone_size: -; d_call: -; cdr3_nt: TGTGCCAGCAGCCAAGAAGGGGATGGGGCCAACGTCCTGACTTTC; cdr3_aa: CASSQEGDGANVLTF
j_call: TRBJ2-5; v_call: TRBV19; clone_size: -; d_call: TRBD2; cdr3_nt: TGTGCCAGTTCCGAGGGGACTAGCGGGAGGGAAGAGACCCAGTACTTC; cdr3_aa: CASSEGTSGREETQYF
j_call: TRBJ2-5; v_call: TRBV5-6; clone_size: -; d_call: TRBD1; cdr3_nt: TGTGCCAGCAGCTACATCTCGACAGGGGGCGGTGAGACCCAGTACTTC; cdr3_aa: CASSYISTGGGETQYF
j_call: TRBJ1-4; v_call: TRBV4-2; clone_size: -; d_call: TRBD1; cdr3_nt: TGTGCCAGCAGCCAAGTACCACAGGGGGACGGCGAAAAACTGTTTTTT; cdr3_aa: CASSQVPQGDGEKLFF
j_call: TRBJ1-2; v_call: TRBV5-1; clone_size: -; d_call: TRBD1; cdr3_nt: TGCGCCAGCAGCTCGGACAGGGGGGCGGGGGGCTACACCTTC; cdr3_aa: CASSSDRGAGGYTF
j_call: TRBJ2-2; v_call: TRBV6-6; clone_size: -; d_call: -; cdr3_nt: TGTGCCAGCAGTTACGCGCCTAGGGGGGAGCTGTTTTTT; cdr3_aa: CASSYAPRGELFF
j_call: TRBJ1-3; v_call: TRBV7-6; clone_size: few; d_call: -; cdr3_nt: TGTGCCAGCAGCCCACGGAGCTCTGGAAACACCATATATTTT; cdr3_aa: CASSPRSSGNTIYF
j_call: TRBJ1-1; v_call: TRBV13; clone_size: -; d_call: -; cdr3_nt: TGTGCCAGCAGCGCTGCATCGAGGGCCACTGAAGCTTTCTTT; cdr3_aa: CASSAASRATEAFF
j_call: TRBJ1-2; v_call: TRBV27; clone_size: -; d_call: -; cdr3_nt: TGTGCCAGCACCCCTCGAGCGGGAATAACTAACTATGGCTACACCTTC; cdr3_aa: CASTPRAGITNYGYTF
j_call: TRBJ2-5; v_call: TRBV23-1; clone_size: -; d_call: -; cdr3_nt: TGCGCCAGCAGTCAGCCAACAGGGACCCAGTACTTC; cdr3_aa: CASSQPTGTQYF
j_call: TRBJ1-1; v_call: TRBV7-9; clone_size: -; d_call: TRBD1; cdr3_nt: TGTGCCAGCAGCTCCAAAGTGAGGACAGGGGGCATCTACACTGAAGCTTTCTTT; cdr3_aa: CASSSKVRTGGIYTEAFF
j_call: TRBJ2-7; v_call: TRBV29-1; clone_size: once; d_call: TRBD2; cdr3_nt: TGCAGCGTAACATCGGGACTAGCGGGAGGGCCCTACGAGCAGTACTTC; cdr3_aa: CSVTSGLAGGPYEQYF
j_call: TRBJ2-1; v_call: TRBV5-1; clone_size: -; d_call: -; cdr3_nt: TGCGCCAGCAGCTTGGTGAGGAATGAGCAGTTCTTC; cdr3_aa: CASSLVRNEQFF
j_call: TRBJ2-1; v_call: TRBV5-1; clone_size: -; d_call: -; cdr3_nt: TGCGCCAGCAGCTTGGGAGGGAACCCCTACAATGAGCAGTTCTTC; cdr3_aa: CASSLGGNPYNEQFF
j_call: TRBJ2-7; v_call: TRBV27; clone_size: -; d_call: TRBD1; cdr3_nt: TGTGCCAGCAGTTTCTACAGGGGGCACAACGAGCAGTACTTC; cdr3_aa: CASSFYRGHNEQYF
j_call: TRBJ2-7; v_call: TRBV30; clone_size: -; d_call: -; cdr3_nt: TGTGCCCTCCATGCAGGGCTCTCCTACGAGCAGTACTTC; cdr3_aa: CALHAGLSYEQYF
j_call: TRBJ2-2; v_call: TRBV27; clone_size: -; d_call: TRBD1; cdr3_nt: TGTGCCAGCAGAGATCAGGGGGTCCCCCGGGAGCTGTTTTTT; cdr3_aa: CASRDQGVPRELFF
j_call: TRBJ2-7; v_call: TRBV6-6; clone_size: -; d_call: -; cdr3_nt: TGTGCCAGCAGCTCGACAGGAGGTGAGCAGTACTTC; cdr3_aa: CASSSTGGEQYF
j_call: TRBJ1-2; v_call: TRBV29-1; clone_size: -; d_call: TRBD1; cdr3_nt: TGCAGCGTCCTAAAACAGGGGGGTTCAGGAGGCTACACCTTC; cdr3_aa: CSVLKQGGSGGYTF
j_call: TRBJ1-6; v_call: TRBV7-3; clone_size: -; d_call: -; cdr3_nt: TGTGCCAGCAGCTTAGGGGGGGCTAATTCACCCCTCCACTTT; cdr3_aa: CASSLGGANSPLHF
j_call: TRBJ2-7; v_call: TRBV29-1; clone_size: -; d_call: -; cdr3_nt: TGCAGCGTTGTCGGGAGCTCCTACGAGCAGTACTTC; cdr3_aa: CSVVGSSYEQYF
j_call: TRBJ2-2; v_call: TRBV9; clone_size: -; d_call: -; cdr3_nt: TGTGCCAGCAGCGTCCTTGGCAGTAGGGAGCTGTTTTTT; cdr3_aa: CASSVLGSRELFF
j_call: TRBJ1-2; v_call: TRBV28; clone_size: -; d_call: TRBD1; cdr3_nt: TGTGCCAGCAGTTTATTTCCCACCGCGGACAGGGGAACTAACTATGGCTACACCTTC; cdr3_aa: CASSLFPTADRGTNYGYTF
j_call: TRBJ2-7; v_call: TRBV18; clone_size: few; d_call: TRBD2; cdr3_nt: TGTGCCAGCTCACCTCCACTAGCGGGAAGCTACGAGCAGTACTTC; cdr3_aa: CASSPPLAGSYEQYF
j_call: TRBJ1-3; v_call: TRBV3-1/TRBV3-2; clone_size: -; d_call: -; cdr3_nt: TGTGCCAGCAGCCAAGTTCCTGAGGGGAGGACTGGAAACACCATATATTTT; cdr3_aa: CASSQVPEGRTGNTIYF
j_call: TRBJ2-7; v_call: TRBV28; clone_size: -; d_call: TRBD1; cdr3_nt: TGTGCCAGCAGTCCCCGGGACAGGGTCTCCTACGAGCAGTACTTC; cdr3_aa: CASSPRDRVSYEQYF
j_call: TRBJ1-1; v_call: TRBV30; clone_size: -; d_call: -; cdr3_nt: TGTGCCTGGAGTGGACAGTTTAACACTGAAGCTTTCTTT; cdr3_aa: CAWSGQFNTEAFF
j_call: TRBJ2-7; v_call: TRBV27; clone_size: -; d_call: -; cdr3_nt: TGTGCCAGCAGTTTACAGGGGATAAGCTCCTACGAGCAGTACTTC; cdr3_aa: CASSLQGISSYEQYF
j_call: TRBJ2-6; v_call: TRBV5-1; clone_size: -; d_call: -; cdr3_nt: TGCGCCAGCAGCTCCTCGGCAGGGGACTCTGGGGCCAACGTCCTGACTTTC; cdr3_aa: CASSSSAGDSGANVLTF
j_call: TRBJ2-5; v_call: TRBV5-4; clone_size: -; d_call: -; cdr3_nt: TGTGCCAGCAGCCCGGGGAATACGGAGACCCAGTACTTC; cdr3_aa: CASSPGNTETQYF
j_call: TRBJ2-3; v_call: TRBV7-2; clone_size: few; d_call: -; cdr3_nt: TGTGCCAGCAGCTTACTTCCCCTTAGCACAGATACGCAGTATTTT; cdr3_aa: CASSLLPLSTDTQYF
j_call: TRBJ1-2; v_call: TRBV9; clone_size: -; d_call: TRBD1; cdr3_nt: TGTGCCAGCAGGAACAGGGGGCGGGGTGGCTACACCTTC; cdr3_aa: CASRNRGRGGYTF
j_call: TRBJ2-3; v_call: TRBV6-4; clone_size: -; d_call: TRBD2; cdr3_nt: TGTGCCAGCAGTTTGCAGCGGGACTCAGATACGCAGTATTTT; cdr3_aa: CASSLQRDSDTQYF
j_call: TRBJ1-2; v_call: TRBV5-1; clone_size: -; d_call: -; cdr3_nt: TGCGCCAGCAGCCCTGAGGCGGGGCGAGCTAACTATGGCTACACCTTC; cdr3_aa: CASSPEAGRANYGYTF
j_call: TRBJ1-2; v_call: TRBV5-5; clone_size: -; d_call: -; cdr3_nt: TGTGCCAGCAGCTTGCGGACAGACTTTAACTATGGCTACACCTTC; cdr3_aa: CASSLRTDFNYGYTF
j_call: TRBJ2-1; v_call: TRBV13; clone_size: -; d_call: TRBD2; cdr3_nt: TGTGCCAGCACCACTAGCGGGAGTAATGAGCAGTTCTTC; cdr3_aa: CASTTSGSNEQFF
j_call: TRBJ1-1; v_call: TRBV6-5; clone_size: -; d_call: -; cdr3_nt: TGTGCCAGCAGTTACTCGATCCGGGTTCACACTGAAGCTTTCTTT; cdr3_aa: CASSYSIRVHTEAFF
j_call: TRBJ1-2; v_call: TRBV7-9; clone_size: -; d_call: -; cdr3_nt: TGTGCCAGCAGCTTAAGCGGGATCGGCTACACCTTC; cdr3_aa: CASSLSGIGYTF
j_call: TRBJ2-1; v_call: TRBV10-3; clone_size: -; d_call: TRBD2; cdr3_nt: TGTGCCATCAGTGGGGGACTAGCGGGACGGGTTCGGTACAATGAGCAGTTCTTC; cdr3_aa: CAISGGLAGRVRYNEQFF
j_call: TRBJ1-2; v_call: TRBV29-1; clone_size: -; d_call: -; cdr3_nt: TGCAGCGTTGACCAGGTCTGGGGCTACACCTTC; cdr3_aa: CSVDQVWGYTF
j_call: TRBJ2-7; v_call: TRBV9; clone_size: -; d_call: TRBD1; cdr3_nt: TGTGCCAGCAGCCCGCGACAGGGGTCCTACGAGCAGTACTTC; cdr3_aa: CASSPRQGSYEQYF
j_call: TRBJ2-7; v_call: TRBV11-3; clone_size: -; d_call: TRBD2; cdr3_nt: TGTGCCAGCAGCTCTTGGGATCGGAGTGGGGGGGGCTCCTACGAGCAGTACTTC; cdr3_aa: CASSSWDRSGGGSYEQYF
j_call: TRBJ1-5; v_call: TRBV20-1; clone_size: -; d_call: -; cdr3_nt: TGCAGTGCTCGTGTATTAAGTCAGGGGAGTTCTCAGCCCCAGCATTTT; cdr3_aa: CSARVLSQGSSQPQHF
j_call: TRBJ1-5; v_call: TRBV28; clone_size: few; d_call: -; cdr3_nt: TGTGCCAGCAGTGGGAGACGAGGCAATCAGCCCCAGCATTTT; cdr3_aa: CASSGRRGNQPQHF
j_call: TRBJ2-7; v_call: TRBV19; clone_size: -; d_call: TRBD1; cdr3_nt: TGTGCCAGTAGTATGGGACAGGGGGACGTCTCCTACGAGCAGTACTTC; cdr3_aa: CASSMGQGDVSYEQYF